This T cell receptor beta chain was captured in a study of blood T cell repertoires in COVID-19. Across the whole study: The cDNA or gDNA used as material had been derived from T cells, B-cell-depleted T cells, or PBMCs.

How the authors handled the data: How many nucleated cells were present was estimated from reference gene primer amplification. Profiling relied on immunoSEQ multiplex PCR, and the TCRdb table lists in-frame clones only, not all of them. V, J and clone size are taken as reported in that table, and D and trimming were inferred from the DNA itself. This sample yields 90,000 to 120,000 clones, of which roughly nine tenths are seen a single time; roughly 6% belongs to the top ten. The sample was peripheral blood. The receptor's source is a human donor in a cohort sampled during active COVID-19.

The CDR3 spells CASSGTETNYGYTF. The CDR3 coding sequence is TGTGCCAGTAGTGGGACAGAAACTAACTATGGCTACACCTTC. The chain carries TRBV19 and TRBJ1-2; 7 bases fit TRBD1. Germline V gene sequence: CDR1 LNHDA, CDR2 SQIVND (reference sequence). The CDR3 runs 14 residues. The V and J ends lost 5 bases and 0 bases, in that order; junction bases with no gene match: 3.